The following is a T cell receptor (beta chain) sequence with its context. Its antigen target is currently unknown. No clone much larger than this one lies a single base away; base qualities are absent. This entry is derived from a study of blood T cell repertoires in COVID-19 (dated by TCRdb to 2020 to 2021). As for the study more broadly: Samples from collaborators originated in the United States, Italy and Spain and spanned both the acute and convalescent phases of COVID-19. A de-identified subject ID, COVID-19 status, age in years and sex were almost always included in the sample metadata. Samples came from the ongoing ImmuneRACE study (first 160 participants) plus 1,254 subjects from 6 global collaborators. The dataset comprised deeply sampled blood TCRbeta repertoires from subjects exposed to, actively infected with, or recovered from COVID-19. Where HLA class I and class II types were available, the types were taken from metadata supplied by the sample provider, not from assay-based typing. The material from the prospective study consisted of cDNA or gDNA derived from T cells, B-cell-depleted T cells, or PBMCs. The repertoires were released in a freely available public database intended as a resource for research on the immune response to SARS-CoV-2.

Collaborating institutions collected whole blood in K2EDTA tubes following their own protocols. For TCRbeta analysis, collaborators shipped samples in one of three forms: frozen whole blood, isolated PBMCs, or DNA extracted from either of those sample types. From a lookup of the germline V gene, CDR1 and CDR2 are SGHRS and YFSETQ. The CDR3, from cysteine to phenylalanine, totals 17 residues. The read is trimmed to its CDR3 DNA, 51 bases read in frame from base 1. Here V drops 4 bases and J drops 2 bases, and the junction holds 10 bases not matched to any gene. TCRbeta CDR3 regions were amplified from genomic DNA using the immunoSEQ Assay, a bias-controlled multiplex PCR. The original pipeline was this. Within the assay, amplification of reference gene primers was used to estimate how many nucleated cells each sample contained. To quantify the absolute abundance of each unique TCRbeta CDR3 rearrangement, sequence reads were collapsed and filtered. Productive Simpson clonality was computed per sample as the square root of Simpson's diversity index over productive rearrangements. Not all clones reach the TCRdb copy of this immuneACCESS table, which keeps in-frame sequences only. Checked studies attribute under half of the gap to unresolved V genes and leave the rest unexplained. That table gives V, J and clone size, and the DNA gave D and trimming. The sample includes roughly 330,000 clones, with about 82% observed a single time. About 1.7% of the sample lies in the top ten.

Points the paper makes about the study in general: Clinical and demographic metadata were provided uncurated, with the amount varying by source and participant.

Sequencing was performed on peripheral blood. This clonotype originated in a woman between 50 and 59 years old with acute or convalescent COVID-19. The rearrangement combines TRBV5-1 with TRBJ2-7, and 12 bases in between align with TRBD2. The CDR3 here reads CASSRWTSGIGTYEQYF. Read as DNA, the sequence is TGCGCCAGCAGCAGATGGACTAGCGGGATCGGGACCTACGAGCAGTACTTC. Joined to the reference TRBV5-1 and TRBJ2-7 proteins, this CDR3 gives the full variable domain: KAGVTQTPRYLIKTRGQQVTLSCSPISGHRSVSWYQQTPGQGLQFLFEYFSETQRNKGNFPGRFSGRQFSNSRSEMNVSTLELGDSALYLCASSRWTSGIGTYEQYFGPGTRLTVT.